The next 15 T cell receptor beta chains were all read from a single sample in a study of blood T cell repertoires in COVID-19 (dated by TCRdb to about 2020). Library preparation employed the immunoSEQ multiplex PCR assay. The table was pulled from immuneACCESS by TCRdb, which kept in-frame rearrangements only. Such tables lose some clones; where checked, under half of the loss comes from unresolved V genes, and the rest has no known cause. Recorded for this sample are about 160,000 clones; about 90% of them occurred a single time. The ten largest clones take up 2.5% to 3.5% of the sample. The sample comprised peripheral blood. These receptors originate from a man in his sixties with acute or convalescent COVID-19.

The chain couples TRBV7-9 to TRBJ1-5; a weak D match, TRBD1 (6 bases). CDR1 is SEHNR and CDR2 is FQNEAQ in the germline V gene (reference sequence). The CDR3 is 16 residues long. Trimming shortened V by 4 bases and J by 3 bases, and 16 bases separated the two germline ends. The DNA for the CDR3 is TGTGCCAGCAGCTCCATCGCAGGGGCTTACAATCAGCCCCAGCATTTT. Amino acids: CASSSIAGAYNQPQHF.

The rearrangement links TRBV7-9 to TRBJ2-1; 9 bases align to TRBD1. J lost 7 bases, V lost 1 base, and 5 bases had no gene match. CDR3 length equals 15 residues. Per the germline V gene, CDR1 is SEHNR and CDR2 is FQNEAQ (reference sequence). The chain's CDR3 is CASSLGGTGRNEQFF. The CDR3 bases are TGTGCCAGCAGCTTAGGTGGGACAGGGCGTAATGAGCAGTTCTTC.

J is TRBJ1-3 and V is TRBV18, with 7 bases matching TRBD1. V shed 3 bases and J 4 bases; nucleotides not matched to a gene: 9. This CDR3 has 16 residues. Germline V gene data show CDR1 as KGHSH and CDR2 as LQKENI. CDR3 protein: CASSPGRQGGGNTIYF. CDR3 bases: TGTGCCAGCTCACCCGGTCGACAGGGCGGGGGAAACACCATATATTTT.

About this clone: A junction boundary mismatches the germline segment, possibly from a read error. V and J are TRBV6-5 and TRBJ2-7; 8 nucleotides align to TRBD2. Germline lookup yields CDR1 MNHEY and CDR2 SVGAGI. This CDR3 spans 15 amino acids. The CDR3 spells CVSSPPREGNYEQYF. CDR3 nucleotide sequence: TGTGTCAGCAGTCCCCCTCGGGAGGGAAATTACGAGCAGTACTTC.

The rearrangement links TRBV7-8 to TRBJ1-1; D unresolved. Germline V gives CDR1 SGHVS, CDR2 FQNEAQ. V shed 1 base and J shed 3 bases, with 6 bases lying between them. This CDR3 is 13 amino acids long. CDR3 sequence (DNA): TGTGCCAGCAGCTTAGTCCCGGACACTGAAGCTTTCTTT. Translation: CASSLVPDTEAFF.

This chain joins TRBV12-3 or TRBV12-4 and TRBJ2-3; possible D gene TRBD1, 6 bases. Trimming took 4 bases from V and 9 from J, leaving 8 bases between them. The CDR3 is made up of 11 amino acids. The CDR3 loop is CASSWGQTQYF. Here the CDR3 DNA reads TGTGCCAGCAGTTGGGGGCAGACGCAGTATTTT.

The chain combines TRBV23-1 with TRBJ1-5; D remains unclear. TRBV23-1 is known as an ORF, though its function is uncertain. CDR3 size: 13 residues. V gave up 4 bases and J gave up 5 bases, with 9 bases separating them. In DNA form, the CDR3 reads TGCGCCAGCAGTCCCCGCCGAGATCAGCCCCAGCATTTT. Translation gives CASSPRRDQPQHF.

The V gene is TRBV5-1, the J gene TRBJ1-1; TRBD1 might be the D (5 bases). The germline CDR1 and CDR2 sequences are SGHRS and YFSETQ. V shed 0 bases and J shed 2 bases, with 11 bases lying between them. The CDR3 has 15 amino acids. The CDR3 sequence is CASSLAAGPNTEAFF. Written as DNA, the CDR3 is TGCGCCAGCAGCTTGGCTGCAGGGCCCAACACTGAAGCTTTCTTT.

The V call is TRBV6-5, the J call TRBJ1-2, with a possible D match to TRBD1 (6 bases). Trimming left V 3 bases short and J 3 bases short, with 8 bases between. In germline, CDR1 is MNHEY, CDR2 SVGAGI. The CDR3 loop spans 13 amino acids. CDR3 loop: CASSYGGDYGYTF. CDR3 nucleotides: TGTGCCAGCAGTTATGGGGGCGACTATGGCTACACCTTC.

This clone has a handful of counts. The chain is built from TRBV2 and TRBJ2-5, with 8 bases lining up with TRBD2. The CDR3 contains 14 residues. Germline lookup yields CDR1 SNHLY and CDR2 FYNNEI. The V segment lost 6 bases and the J segment 5 bases; nucleotides outside the gene matches: 8. The CDR3 nucleotides read TGTGCCAGCAGGGCCGGGACTAGATTTGAGACCCAGTACTTC. This codes for CASRAGTRFETQYF.

The chain carries TRBV10-2 and TRBJ2-7, with D unresolved. The germline gives CDR1 WSHSY, CDR2 SAAADI. The germline V and J ends were trimmed by 3 bases and 1 base, with 10 bases remaining between them. The CDR3 has 14 amino acids. CDR3 sequence: CASSDDSSSYEQYF. DNA of the CDR3: TGCGCCAGCAGTGACGACTCCTCATCCTACGAGCAGTACTTC.

This clone was picked up a small number of times. The gene calls are TRBV5-1 and TRBJ2-7, with TRBD1 matching over 9 bases. The CDR3 totals 13 residues. CDR1 is SGHRS and CDR2 is YFSETQ in the germline V gene. V trimming: 4 bases; J trimming: 9 bases; junction bases outside the gene matches: 8. The CDR3 is CASSTGQGVPQYF. Here the CDR3 DNA reads TGCGCCAGCAGCACGGGACAGGGAGTCCCGCAGTACTTC.

This sequence joins TRBV7-3 and TRBJ2-1, with 9 bases fitting TRBD1. The germline gives CDR1 SGHTA, CDR2 FQGTGA. Trimming cost V 0 bases and J 6 bases; bases outside gene matches: 6. The CDR3 runs to 16 residues. Here the CDR3 DNA reads TGTGCCAGCAGCTTAACGGGTGGGACAGGGAGCAATGAGCAGTTCTTC. It encodes CASSLTGGTGSNEQFF.

Worth noting for this clone: Other DNA sequences of this sample code for an identical CDR3. V is TRBV18 and J is TRBJ2-7; D might be TRBD2 (6 bases). This CDR3 is built from 13 residues. Between the trimmed V and J ends, which lost 0 bases and 4 bases, there was a span of 7 bases. Germline-derived CDR1 and CDR2 are KGHSH and LQKENI. The CDR3 here is CASSPPGGYEQYF. The DNA of the CDR3 is TGTGCCAGCTCACCACCGGGGGGTTACGAGCAGTACTTC.

The chain has TRBV6-2 or TRBV6-3 and TRBJ1-1; TRBD1 agrees at 7 bases. Germline V gives CDR1 MNHEY, CDR2 SVGEGT. The CDR3 spans 17 residues. With 4 bases clipped from V and 3 bases from J, the junction kept 14 bases outside the gene matches. As DNA, the CDR3 is TGTGCCAGCAGTTTCCTGACAGGGAAGGATCTCGACACTGAAGCTTTCTTT. The encoded protein is CASSFLTGKDLDTEAFF.